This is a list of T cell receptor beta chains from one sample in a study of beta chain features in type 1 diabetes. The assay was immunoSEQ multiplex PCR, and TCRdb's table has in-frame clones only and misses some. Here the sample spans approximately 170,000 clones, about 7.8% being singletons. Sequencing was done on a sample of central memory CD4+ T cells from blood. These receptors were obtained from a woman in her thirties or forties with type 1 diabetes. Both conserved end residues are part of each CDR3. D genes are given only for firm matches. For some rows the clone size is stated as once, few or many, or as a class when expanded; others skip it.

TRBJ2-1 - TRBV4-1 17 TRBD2 TGCGCCAGCAGCCAAGATCGTGCAGCGGGGGCCTACAATGAGCAGTTCTTC CASSQDRAAGAYNEQFF
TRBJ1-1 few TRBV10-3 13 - TGTGCCATCAGTGAGCTCGGTGATCGAGAAGCTTTCTTT CAISELGDREAFF
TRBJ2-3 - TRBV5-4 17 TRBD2 TGTGCCAGCAGGATCTATAGCGGGAGGAGGAGCACAGATACGCAGTATTTT CASRIYSGRRSTDTQYF
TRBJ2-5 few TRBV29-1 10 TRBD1 TGCTCAGGGGGCCAAGAGACCCAGTACTTC CSGGQETQYF
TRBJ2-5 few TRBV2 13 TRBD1 TGTGCCGGTACCGGGACAGGCTACGGGACCCAGTACTTC CAGTGTGYGTQYF
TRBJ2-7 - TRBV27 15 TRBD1 TGTGCCAGCAGTTTAGCTGGACAGGGGGTAGGGGAGCAGTACTTC CASSLAGQGVGEQYF
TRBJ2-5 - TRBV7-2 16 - TGTGCCAGCATCCAATCGCAGGGCAGGGAAGGGGAGACCCAGTACTTC CASIQSQGREGETQYF
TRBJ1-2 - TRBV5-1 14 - TGCGCCAGCAGCTTGGGTCAGGGCGGCTATGGCTACACCTTC CASSLGQGGYGYTF
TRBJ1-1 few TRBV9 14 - TGTGCCAGCAGCGCAGGGCACTTGAACACTGAAGCTTTCTTT CASSAGHLNTEAFF
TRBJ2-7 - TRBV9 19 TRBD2 TGTGCCAGCAGCGCATCCCCTGGACTAGCGGGAGTTGCTGCCTACGAGCAGTACTTC CASSASPGLAGVAAYEQYF
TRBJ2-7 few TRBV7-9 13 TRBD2 TGTGCCAGTGGGGGAGGGTATCCCTACGAGCAGTACTTC CASGGGYPYEQYF
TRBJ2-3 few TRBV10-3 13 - TGTGCCATCAGTGTTGACTCCACAGATACGCAGTATTTT CAISVDSTDTQYF
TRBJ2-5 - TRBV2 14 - TGTGCCAGCAGTGAATTGACGGGTCAAGAGACCCAGTACTTC CASSELTGQETQYF
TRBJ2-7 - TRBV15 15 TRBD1 TGTGCCACCAGCATACCCGGGACAGGGAGTTACGAGCAGTACTTC CATSIPGTGSYEQYF
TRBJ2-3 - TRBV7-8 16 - TGTGCCAGCAGCCCACAGGGTCCGACTAGCACAGATACGCAGTATTTT CASSPQGPTSTDTQYF
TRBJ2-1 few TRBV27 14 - TGTGCCAGCAGTTTGGGGAGCTCCTACAATGAGCAGTTCTTC CASSLGSSYNEQFF
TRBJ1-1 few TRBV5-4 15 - TGTGCCAGCAGCATGCACCACAGGGTTGGGACTGAAGCTTTCTTT CASSMHHRVGTEAFF
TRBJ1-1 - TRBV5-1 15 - TGCGCCAGCAGCTCCCGGGACTCTCCGAACACTGAAGCTTTCTTT CASSSRDSPNTEAFF
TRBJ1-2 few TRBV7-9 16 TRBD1 TGTGCCAGCAGCCCAACTACAGGGGAGACTAACTATGGCTACACCTTC CASSPTTGETNYGYTF
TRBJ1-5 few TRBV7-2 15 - TGTGCCAGCAGCTCGAGATGGGGGGACAATCAGCCCCAGCATTTT CASSSRWGDNQPQHF
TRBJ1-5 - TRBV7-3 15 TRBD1 TGTGCCAGCAGCTCGGACCGGGACAGGGTTTGGCCCCAGCATTTT CASSSDRDRVWPQHF
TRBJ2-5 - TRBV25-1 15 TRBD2 TGTGCCAGCAGTGAACTAGCGGGAGTCATGGAGACCCAGTACTTC CASSELAGVMETQYF
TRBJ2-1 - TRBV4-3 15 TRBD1 TGCGCCAGCAGCCAAGATTGGGCAGGGGGCAATGAGCAGTTCTTC CASSQDWAGGNEQFF
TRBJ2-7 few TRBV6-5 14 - TGTGCCAGCAGTTACGCTTTCAGGGCCTACGAGCAGTACTTC CASSYAFRAYEQYF
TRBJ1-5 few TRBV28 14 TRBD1 TGTGCCAGCAGTCCGGGACAGGCATTTCAGCCCCAGCATTTT CASSPGQAFQPQHF
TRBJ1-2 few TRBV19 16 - TGTGCCAGTAGTATCATGGGGGACAACCCTAACTATGGCTACACCTTC CASSIMGDNPNYGYTF
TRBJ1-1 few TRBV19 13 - TGTGCCAGTAGTCTCGGGGCGGGGGCTGAAGCTTTCTTT CASSLGAGAEAFF
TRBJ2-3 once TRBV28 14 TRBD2 TGTGCCAGCAGTTTAGGGACTAACACAGATACGCAGTATTTT CASSLGTNTDTQYF
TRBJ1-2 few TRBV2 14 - TGTGCCAGCACTGCGGACAGCCACTACTATGGCTACACCTTC CASTADSHYYGYTF
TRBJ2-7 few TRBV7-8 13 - TGTGCCAGCATAGCCGTCAGCTCCTACGAGCAGTACTTC CASIAVSSYEQYF
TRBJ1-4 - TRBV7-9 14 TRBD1 TGTGCCAGCAGCTCCAGGACAGGGTGGGAAAAACTGTTTTTT CASSSRTGWEKLFF
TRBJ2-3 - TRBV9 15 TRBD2 TGTGCCAGCAACCGGGGGGGGCCTAGCACAGATACGCAGTATTTT CASNRGGPSTDTQYF
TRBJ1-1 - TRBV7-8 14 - TGTGCCAGCAGCTTAGGAGGGTCGAACACTGAAGCTTTCTTT CASSLGGSNTEAFF
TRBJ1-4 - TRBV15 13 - TGTGCCACCAGCAGAGATTATAATGAAAAACTGTTTTTT CATSRDYNEKLFF
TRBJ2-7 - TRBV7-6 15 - TGTGCCAGCGCCCGGTCCGCGGGGAGCTCCTACGAGCAGTACTTC CASARSAGSSYEQYF
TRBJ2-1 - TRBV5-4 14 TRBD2 TGTGCCAGCAGCTTGGGGACTAGTCTTAATGAGCAGTTCTTC CASSLGTSLNEQFF
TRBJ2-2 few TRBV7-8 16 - TGTGCCAGCAGATCGACAGGAACGTCGAGCACCGGGGAGCTGTTTTTT CASRSTGTSSTGELFF
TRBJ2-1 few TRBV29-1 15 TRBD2 TGCAGCGTCGGGGGGGGACTAGCGGGAGGGTTTGAGCAGTTCTTC CSVGGGLAGGFEQFF
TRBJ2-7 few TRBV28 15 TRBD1 TGTGCCAGCAGTATTGGGACAGCCGGCGCGGGCGAGCAGTACTTC CASSIGTAGAGEQYF
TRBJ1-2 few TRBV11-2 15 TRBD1 TGTGCCAGCAGGGCAGGGGGCAGGACAAACTATGGCTACACCTTC CASRAGGRTNYGYTF
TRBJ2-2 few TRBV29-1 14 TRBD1 TGCAGCGGCTTCCGACAGGGAGACACCGGGGAGCTGTTTTTT CSGFRQGDTGELFF
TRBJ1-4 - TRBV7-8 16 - TGTGCCAGCAGCTTAGTGGGGCCAGCAACTAATGAAAAACTGTTTTTT CASSLVGPATNEKLFF
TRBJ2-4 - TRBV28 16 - TGTGCCAGCAGTCAGGAAGGACAGCTAGCCAAAAACATTCAGTACTTC CASSQEGQLAKNIQYF
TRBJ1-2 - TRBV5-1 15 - TGCGCCAGCAGCTCACCAGGCGCCCTCAACTATGGCTACACCTTC CASSSPGALNYGYTF
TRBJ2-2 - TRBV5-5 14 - TGTGCCAGCAGCTCCACAGGGACGGGCGGGGAGCTGTTTTTT CASSSTGTGGELFF
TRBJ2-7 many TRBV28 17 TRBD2 TGTGCCAGCACCAAGGGGTTGGGCGGGAGGACCTCCTACGAGCAGTACTTC CASTKGLGGRTSYEQYF
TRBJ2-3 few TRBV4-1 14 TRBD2 TGCGCCAGCAGCCAAGGGCGGGAGCTAGATACGCAGTATTTT CASSQGRELDTQYF
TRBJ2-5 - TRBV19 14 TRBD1 TGTGCCAGTAGAACCCGGGACAGTCAAGAGACCCAGTACTTC CASRTRDSQETQYF
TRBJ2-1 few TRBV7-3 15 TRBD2 TGTGCCAGCAGCCCCTTAGCGGGAGCGCTCGATGAGCAGTTCTTC CASSPLAGALDEQFF
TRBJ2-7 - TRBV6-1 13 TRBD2 TGTGCCAGCAGTGTGACTAGCGGGGTTGCGAAGTACTTC CASSVTSGVAKYF
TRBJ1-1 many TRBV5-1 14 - TGCGCCAGCCGCCCGGGGGTTGGGAACACTGAAGCTTTCTTT CASRPGVGNTEAFF
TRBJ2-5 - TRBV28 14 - TGTGCCAGCAGTTTCGTAGACAGTCAAGAGACCCAGTACTTC CASSFVDSQETQYF
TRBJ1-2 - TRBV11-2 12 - TGTGCCAGCAGCTTAACTACGTATGGCTACACCTTC CASSLTTYGYTF
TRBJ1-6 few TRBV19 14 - TGTGCCAGTAGTATCGACGGGGTCAATTCACCCCTCCACTTT CASSIDGVNSPLHF
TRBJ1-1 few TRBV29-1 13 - TGCAGCGCTCCAGGGGCCTTGAACACTGAAGCTTTCTTT CSAPGALNTEAFF